This TCR beta chain was retrieved from a study of blood T cell repertoires in COVID-19. About the research overall: Material from acute and convalescent COVID-19 was sourced from the United States, Italy and Spain. Sample material is recorded as cDNA or gDNA derived from T cells, B-cell-depleted T cells, or PBMCs.

Notes on this clone: The junction shows a germline mismatch at one end, possibly a read error.

Per the original methods: Scientists estimated how many nucleated cells there were by amplifying reference gene primers. Measured with immunoSEQ multiplex PCR; TCRdb has only the in-frame clones, and not every one. V, J and clone size were drawn from that table, and D and trimming were deduced from the DNA. The table lists around 170,000 clones, around 90% of them singletons. From germline, CDR1 is MNHEY and CDR2 SMNVEV (reference sequence). The CDR3 sequence is 15 residues long. The sample comprised peripheral blood. The receptor's source is a man aged 60 to 69 with acute or convalescent COVID-19. The genes are TRBV27 and TRBJ2-1; TRBD1 matches at 8 bases. The CDR3 reads CASKLDRGSNNEQFF. In nucleotides, the CDR3 is TGTGCCAGCAAACTAGACAGGGGCTCCAACAATGAGCAGTTCTTC.